This T cell receptor (beta chain) was recorded in a study of shared clonotypes between healthy human individuals. Study conclusions and caveats: Naive subsets generally exceeded memory subsets in estimated richness.

In the case of this clone: Antigen: not known.

Clones were sequenced by immunoSEQ multiplex PCR, and TCRdb holds only the in-frame ones, with some missing. Here the sample spans under 2,500,000 clones, around 95% being singletons. In germline, CDR1 is GTSNPN, CDR2 SVGIG (reference sequence). This CDR3 is built from 13 residues. The V gene lost 1 base and the J gene lost 4 bases, with 8 bases spanning the gap. The chain couples TRBV30 to TRBJ2-1, with unresolved D. The receptor's source is a man aged 18 to 30 in good health. Input material: naive CD4+ T cells sorted from blood. Described subset: CD45RA+ positively selected. CDR3 coding DNA: TGTGCCTGGAGTGAAGAGATATACAATGAGCAGTTCTTC. It translates to CAWSEEIYNEQFF.